This T cell receptor (beta chain) was captured in a study of low-dose radiotherapy and immunotherapy resistance in tumors. At the level of the study: Radiation delivery to Cohort 1 consisted of 0.5 Gy per fraction every 2 weeks, summing to 6.5 Gy. On an every-two-weeks schedule, patients received intravenous nivolumab 240 mg, along with ipilimumab 1 mg/kg every six weeks.

Time point denoted: after trial treatment. Treatment reported: LDRT plus nivolumab, ipilimumab, low-dose cyclophosphamide and aspirin (RACIN trial). Treatment of the donors consisted of nivolumab and ipilimumab (plus aspirin, low-dose cyclophosphamide and low-dose radiotherapy). TRAV- and TRBV-specific primers, spanning alpha and beta chains, primed first-strand cDNA. Over roughly 19 PCR cycles, TCRs were amplified from a constant-region primer and V-primer adapter. The authors amplified isolated mRNA by in vitro transcription. TCRdb fed the reads into MiXCR, producing one record per CDR3 protein. The sample includes under 75,000 distinct CDR3 sequences, roughly 23% of them seen just once. This CDR3 is built from 19 residues. V lost 2 bases, J lost 0 bases, and 15 bases stayed unmatched. CDR1 is MNHGY and CDR2 is SAAAGT in the germline V gene. This clonotype was detected many times.

The receptor comes from a male donor with prostate cancer. V gene TRBV6-8 combines with J gene TRBJ2-7, with 8 bases fitting TRBD2. The sequences come from PBMCs, collected after low-dose radiotherapy plus immunotherapy. CDR3 DNA: TGTGCCAGCAGTTACGGATTAACGAGGCCGGGGGGGAGCTCCTACGAGCAGTACTTC. Translation: CASSYGLTRPGGSSYEQYF.